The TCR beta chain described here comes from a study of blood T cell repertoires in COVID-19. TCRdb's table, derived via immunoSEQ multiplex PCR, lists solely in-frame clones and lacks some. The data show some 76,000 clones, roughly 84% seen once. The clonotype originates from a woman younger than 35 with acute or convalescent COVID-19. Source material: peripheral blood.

CDR3 bases: TGTGCCAGTAGGCTAACAGGGGGGAACACTGAAGCTTTCTTT. Translating it yields CASRLTGGNTEAFF. The gene calls are TRBV19 and TRBJ1-1; TRBD1 agrees at 8 bases. Trimming took 6 bases from V and 1 from J; bases not matched to a gene: 4. CDR3 length: 14 amino acids. CDR1 LNHDA and CDR2 SQIVND come from the germline V gene (reference sequence).